These 5 T cell receptor beta chains came from one sample sequenced in a study of blood T cells in healthy people across ages. The authors ran a second PCR of about 6 to 12 cycles using a sample-barcoded 5' primer and a J-beta primer mix. TCRdb re-derived calls from the 5' RACE reads in MiXCR, one entry per CDR3 protein. In the table there are 780,000 or so distinct CDR3 sequences, roughly 56% of which are singletons. The sequenced sample consisted of blood. All receptors derive from a man aged 35-49 years in good health.

A few counts support this clonotype. This chain connects TRBV13 to TRBJ2-6; TRBD2 matches at 13 bases. There are 20 residues in the CDR3. The V and J ends lost 3 bases and 0 bases, in that order; junction bases with no gene match: 8. CDR1 and CDR2 from the germline V gene are PRHDT and FYEKMQ (reference sequence). DNA of the CDR3: TGTGCCAGCAGCTTCCTCATGGGACTAGCGGGGCACTCTGGGGCCAACGTCCTGACTTTC. Translation gives CASSFLMGLAGHSGANVLTF.

The genes are TRBV27 and TRBJ2-1; D is undetermined. This CDR3 is 15 amino acids long. V was pared by 3 bases and J by 3 bases, with 12 bases between. Germline V gene data show CDR1 as MNHEY and CDR2 as SMNVEV (reference sequence). The CDR3 coding sequence is TGTGCCAGCAGTTTTGGGTCACCGGGCTACAATGAGCAGTTCTTC. Its protein is CASSFGSPGYNEQFF.

The chain uses TRBV29-1 and TRBJ2-3, with 10 bases identical to TRBD1. This CDR3 is built from 14 residues. The V gene end was trimmed by 5 bases and the J gene end by 4 bases; junction bases not matched to a gene: 6. Germline assignment: CDR1 SQVTM and CDR2 ANQGSEA. CDR3 loop: CSVLPGTGADTQYF. The CDR3 region has the DNA TGCAGCGTTTTACCCGGGACAGGGGCAGATACGCAGTATTTT.

V is TRBV10-3 and J is TRBJ1-1; no definite D call. Germline-derived CDR1 and CDR2 are ENHRY and SYGVKD. CDR3 length equals 14 residues. With 2 bases removed from V and 3 bases from J, the gap between germline ends came to 10 bases. CDR3: CAISEDRGYTEAFF. CDR3 DNA sequence: TGTGCCATCAGTGAGGATCGGGGTTACACTGAAGCTTTCTTT.

About this clonotype itself: At one end, the junction sequence differs from germline, possibly due to a read error. V usage is TRBV5-1 and J usage is TRBJ1-6; 9 bases line up with TRBD1. The length of the CDR3 is 14 residues. Germline loops: CDR1 SGHRS, CDR2 YFSETQ. CDR3 protein: CDSSLGQGISPLHF. CDR3 DNA sequence: TGCGACAGCAGCCTTGGACAGGGGATCTCACCCCTCCACTTT.